This T cell receptor (beta chain) was sequenced in a study of blood T cell repertoires in COVID-19. Whole-study context: Sources were T cells, B-cell-depleted T cells, or PBMCs; the material itself was cDNA or gDNA.

V trimming: 5 bases; J trimming: 3 bases; junction bases outside the gene matches: 7. Germline V CDR1 and CDR2: SGHTA, FQGNSA. The CDR3 is made up of 15 amino acids. In the authors' workflow: Nucleated cell number was recorded as an estimate derived from reference gene primer amplification. Using immunoSEQ multiplex PCR, the repertoire was profiled, and TCRdb retains in-frame clones only, with some absent. That table gives V, J and clone size, and the DNA gave D and trimming. The repertoire holds some 370,000 clones, with more than 70% as singletons. Patients of the Seattle cohort, enrolled during active infection, were followed longitudinally.

The rearrangement uses TRBV7-2 and TRBJ2-7; 10 bases are shared with TRBD2. Specimen: peripheral blood. The receptor comes from a woman between 25 and 40 years old with COVID-19, enrolled during active disease. The chain's CDR3 is CASSPTGTSDYEQYF. The CDR3 DNA reads as TGTGCCAGCAGCCCCACCGGGACTAGCGACTACGAGCAGTACTTC. Full variable domain (outside the CDR3, taken from reference TRBV7-2 and TRBJ2-7): GAGVSQSPSNKVTEKGKDVELRCDPISGHTALYWYRQSLGQGLEFLIYFQGNSAPDKSGLPSDRFSAERTGGSVSTLTIQRTQQEDSAVYLCASSPTGTSDYEQYFGPGTRLTVT.